This is a list of T cell receptor beta chains from one sample in a study of shared clonotypes between healthy human individuals. Method: immunoSEQ multiplex PCR; TCRdb's copy keeps in-frame clones and lacks some. The sample yields about 470,000 clones, roughly three quarters seen once. Material: PBMCs. Source of these receptors: a middle-aged woman in good health. Some clones in this sample may be carry-over from other donors' samples. CDR3s include the opening cysteine and the closing phenylalanine or tryptophan. The order of the fields is clone size, J gene, D gene, V gene, CDR3 protein, CDR3 DNA. A D gene is named only where the DNA matches it firmly. Not every row has a clone size; where given, it reads once, few, many or a size class.

>few|TRBJ2-7|-|TRBV2
CASSPTPYEQYF
TGTGCCAGCAGTCCCACACCATACGAGCAGTACTTC
>-|TRBJ1-2|-|TRBV28
CASSPQGRLWGYTF
TGTGCCAGCAGTCCCCAAGGACGGCTCTGGGGCTACACCTTC
>once|TRBJ2-7|-|TRBV7-8
CASSRGSSYEQYF
TGTGCCAGCAGCCGCGGAAGTTCCTACGAGCAGTACTTC
>few|TRBJ1-1|-|TRBV10-3
CAISDSFGRDTEAFF
TGTGCCATCAGTGATTCGTTTGGTAGGGACACTGAAGCTTTCTTT
>once|TRBJ1-1|-|TRBV9
CASSADGTRGYTEAFF
TGTGCCAGCAGCGCAGACGGGACCAGAGGGTACACTGAAGCTTTCTTT
>few|TRBJ2-1|TRBD2|TRBV18
CASSPPAGVNEQFF
TGTGCCAGCTCACCACCCGCGGGGGTCAATGAGCAGTTCTTC
>-|TRBJ2-3|-|TRBV7-3
CASSIPSTDTQYF
TGTGCCAGCTCCATTCCTAGCACAGATACGCAGTATTTT
>few|TRBJ1-2|TRBD1|TRBV7-9
CASSDDRGLGQFTF
TGTGCCAGCAGCGACGACAGGGGTTTGGGACAGTTCACCTTC
>-|TRBJ1-2|-|TRBV28
CASSLGPEQGYGYTF
TGTGCCAGCAGTTTGGGTCCGGAACAGGGCTATGGCTACACCTTC
>-|TRBJ1-2|-|TRBV10-3
CAISGTDYGYTF
TGTGCCATCAGTGGTACCGACTATGGCTACACCTTC
>-|TRBJ2-1|-|TRBV27
CASSSPARLNEQFF
TGTGCCAGCAGTTCACCGGCCAGACTGAATGAGCAGTTCTTC
>-|TRBJ1-2|-|TRBV4-3
CASSQDLATGANYGYTF
TGCGCCAGCAGCCAAGATTTAGCGACAGGAGCTAACTATGGCTACACCTTC
>many|TRBJ1-6|-|TRBV27
CASSRAGSVSNSPLHF
TGTGCCAGCAGTCGGGCAGGGTCGGTCTCAAATTCACCCCTCCACTTT
>-|TRBJ2-3|-|TRBV9
CASSVAERTGIGTDTQYF
TGTGCCAGCAGCGTAGCTGAGCGGACGGGCATCGGCACAGATACGCAGTATTTT
>-|TRBJ2-7|-|TRBV27
CASSLRKGYYEQYF
TGTGCCAGCAGTTTAAGGAAGGGTTACTACGAGCAGTACTTC
>-|TRBJ2-4|TRBD1|TRBV6-6
CASKLPQGAIQYF
TGTGCCAGCAAACTACCCCAGGGGGCGATTCAGTACTTC
>once|TRBJ2-1|-|TRBV7-6
CASSSTPSSSYNEQFF
TGTGCCAGCAGCTCCACCCCAAGTAGCTCCTACAATGAGCAGTTCTTC
>-|TRBJ2-5|-|TRBV5-1
CASSSAGMEQGETQYF
TGCGCCAGCAGCTCCGCCGGGATGGAGCAGGGAGAGACCCAGTACTTC
>few|TRBJ2-3|-|TRBV28
CASRRPTSTDTQYF
TGTGCCAGCAGGAGGCCTACTAGCACAGATACGCAGTATTTT
>-|TRBJ2-7|TRBD2|TRBV13
CASTPPSGPPYEQYF
TGTGCCAGCACCCCGCCTAGCGGGCCTCCCTACGAGCAGTACTTC
>-|TRBJ2-3|TRBD1|TRBV18
CASSPRERGGGLTDTQYF
TGTGCCAGCTCACCAAGGGAACGAGGGGGCGGTCTGACAGATACGCAGTATTTT
>-|TRBJ2-7|TRBD1|TRBV2
CASTGTVYEQYF
TGTGCCAGTACCGGGACAGTCTACGAGCAGTACTTC
>-|TRBJ2-5|-|TRBV10-2
CASSGEVGQETQYF
TGCGCCAGCAGTGGCGAGGTTGGACAAGAGACCCAGTACTTC
>-|TRBJ2-2|-|TRBV11-2
CASSLRGVVLNTGELFF
TGTGCCAGCAGCTTGAGAGGGGTGGTCCTGAACACCGGGGAGCTGTTTTTT
>-|TRBJ2-5|-|TRBV5-1
CASSLDQGRGKTQYF
TGCGCCAGCAGCTTGGACCAGGGTAGAGGGAAGACCCAGTACTTC
>-|TRBJ2-3|-|TRBV5-8
CASSLGLSADTQYF
TGTGCCAGCAGCTTGGGGCTTTCTGCAGATACGCAGTATTTT
>-|TRBJ1-3|-|TRBV2
CASTRGSSGNTIYF
TGTGCCAGCACTCGGGGAAGTTCGGGAAACACCATATATTTT
>few|TRBJ2-1|-|TRBV19
CASSTTEGRTSSYNEQFF
TGTGCCAGTAGTACGACCGAGGGTCGGACGAGCTCCTACAATGAGCAGTTCTTC
>many|TRBJ2-5|-|TRBV5-1
CASRPAPGQQETQYF
TGCGCCAGCAGACCAGCGCCGGGACAACAAGAGACCCAGTACTTC
>-|TRBJ2-1|TRBD1|TRBV13
CASSLGGQGASYNEQFF
TGTGCCAGCAGCTTAGGAGGACAGGGGGCCTCCTACAATGAGCAGTTCTTC
>-|TRBJ2-7|-|TRBV6-1
CASSEPLGGPIYEQYF
TGTGCCAGCAGTGAGCCCCTCGGGGGGCCGATCTACGAGCAGTACTTC
>-|TRBJ2-5|TRBD2|TRBV7-8
CASSLGGLAVRETQYF
TGTGCCAGCAGCTTGGGGGGACTAGCGGTCCGTGAGACCCAGTACTTC
>-|TRBJ2-1|TRBD2|TRBV7-6
CASSLLAAYNEQFF
TGTGCCAGCAGCTTACTAGCGGCGTACAATGAGCAGTTCTTC
>-|TRBJ1-5|TRBD1|TRBV19
CASSSQGGQPQHF
TGTGCCAGTAGTTCCCAGGGGGGTCAGCCCCAGCATTTT
>few|TRBJ2-5|-|TRBV7-9
CASSRSGYQETQYF
TGTGCCAGCAGCAGATCGGGCTACCAAGAGACCCAGTACTTC
>-|TRBJ1-3|-|TRBV7-2
CASSLVLGKGNTIYF
TGTGCCAGCAGCTTAGTGCTGGGGAAGGGAAACACCATATATTTT
>-|TRBJ2-7|-|TRBV27
CASSLMAPSRAYEQYF
TGTGCCAGCAGTTTAATGGCTCCTAGCAGAGCCTACGAGCAGTACTTC
>-|TRBJ2-3|-|TRBV28
CASRTAGADTQYF
TGTGCCAGCAGAACCGCAGGCGCAGATACGCAGTATTTT
>-|TRBJ2-3|-|TRBV7-2
CASSSTGAGEDTQYF
TGTGCCAGCAGCTCGACAGGGGCGGGGGAAGATACGCAGTATTTT
>-|TRBJ2-1|TRBD2|TRBV19
CASSGTSGRATHEQFF
TGTGCCAGTAGCGGGACTAGCGGGAGGGCGACCCATGAGCAGTTCTTC
>-|TRBJ2-7|-|TRBV28
CASSFPAGISYEQYF
TGTGCCAGCAGTTTTCCAGCGGGTATCTCCTACGAGCAGTACTTC
>many|TRBJ1-2|-|TRBV5-5
CASSLATMGEYGYTF
TGTGCCAGCAGCTTGGCAACGATGGGTGAATATGGCTACACCTTC
>-|TRBJ2-5|-|TRBV19
CASSRLPPGYQETQYF
TGTGCCAGTAGTAGACTCCCACCGGGCTACCAAGAGACCCAGTACTTC